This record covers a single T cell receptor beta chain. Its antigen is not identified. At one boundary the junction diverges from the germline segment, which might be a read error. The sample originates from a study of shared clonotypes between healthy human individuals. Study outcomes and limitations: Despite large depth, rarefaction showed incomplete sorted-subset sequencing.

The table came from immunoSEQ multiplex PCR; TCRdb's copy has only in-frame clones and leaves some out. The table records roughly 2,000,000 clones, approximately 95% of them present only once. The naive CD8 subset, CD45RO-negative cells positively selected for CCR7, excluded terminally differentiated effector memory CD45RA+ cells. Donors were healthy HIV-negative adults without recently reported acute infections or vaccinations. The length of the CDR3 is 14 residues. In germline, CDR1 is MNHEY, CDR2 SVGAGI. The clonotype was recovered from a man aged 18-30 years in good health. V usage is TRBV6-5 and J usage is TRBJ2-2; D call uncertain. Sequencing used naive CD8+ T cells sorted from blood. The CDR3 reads CASSEGLNTRELFF. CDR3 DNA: TGTGCCAGCAGTGAAGGGCTCAACACCCGGGAGCTGTTTTTT.